The sample holds a few counts of the clone carrying this T cell receptor (beta chain). The target antigen is unknown. This CDR3 region has 12 residues. V lost 2 bases and J lost 6, with 7 bases in between. Germline V gives CDR1 SEHNR, CDR2 FQNEAQ (reference sequence). The template was genomic DNA from peripheral blood, not RNA. A mixed TRB-A/B primer pool amplified rearranged TRB by multiplex touch-down PCR. TCRdb re-analysed the multiplex PCR reads in MiXCR, keeping a single row per CDR3 protein. This table has around 5,000 distinct CDR3 sequences, more than 20% appearing once. The data were obtained in a study of T cell repertoires in aging, cancer and after chemotherapy. Turning to the study itself: Over several months to years, re-sampled healthy donor repertoires clearly shared clones. Study-wide results and limits: Loss of evenness, beyond lost richness, contributed to age-related TCR diversity decline in cancer patients.

The chain links TRBV7-9 to TRBJ1-1; D remains unclear. The receptor comes from a human donor in good health. The donor label of this sample is uncertain. Sequences were obtained from blood. CDR3 bases: TGTGCCAGCAGCTTACTAGGCGCTGAAGCTTTCTTT. Protein: CASSLLGAEAFF.